This is a list of T cell receptor beta chains from one sample in a study of blood T cell repertoires in COVID-19. Sequenced by immunoSEQ multiplex PCR; TCRdb stores in-frame clones only, minus some. The sample records about 200,000 clones, under 80% being singletons. The sample comprised peripheral blood. The receptors were sampled from a man aged 45-65 years who had recovered from COVID-19. The CDR3 runs from the conserved cysteine through the conserved F or W. Fields, in order: J gene, V gene, CDR3 protein.

J: TRBJ1-6; V: TRBV7-6; CDR3: CASSLGAGIGSPLHF
J: TRBJ2-2; V: TRBV10-3; CDR3: CAIRGSGRIAGELFF
J: TRBJ1-1; V: TRBV5-8; CDR3: CASTSPGTVANTEAFF
J: TRBJ1-1; V: TRBV6-2/TRBV6-3; CDR3: CASSGRTEAFF
J: TRBJ2-1; V: TRBV7-2; CDR3: CASEPVGREGRGEQFF
J: TRBJ2-5; V: TRBV9; CDR3: CASSVGQQETQYF
J: TRBJ1-1; V: TRBV7-9; CDR3: CASSSEGRTEAFF
J: TRBJ1-2; V: TRBV21-1; CDR3: CASSKGGRGYTF
J: TRBJ1-6; V: TRBV4-2; CDR3: CASRQELGDSPLHF
J: TRBJ2-3; V: TRBV7-9; CDR3: CASSPGLAGGYTDTQYF
J: TRBJ2-2; V: TRBV30; CDR3: CAWSVFSGTKFNTGELFF
J: TRBJ2-3; V: TRBV10-3; CDR3: CAISIGVVGTQYF
J: TRBJ2-5; V: TRBV5-8; CDR3: CASTGDGTDQETQYF
J: TRBJ2-1; V: TRBV30; CDR3: CAWSQNTGLAGYNEQFF
J: TRBJ2-7; V: TRBV6-2/TRBV6-3; CDR3: CASSYPTSGRGQYF
J: TRBJ1-2; V: TRBV2; CDR3: CASSEARRAGTGAREYGYTF
J: TRBJ1-4; V: TRBV6-5; CDR3: CASISQGREKLFF
J: TRBJ1-2; V: TRBV19; CDR3: CASSIDSWTANYGYTF
J: TRBJ1-1; V: TRBV11-2; CDR3: CASSLAGYTEAFF
J: TRBJ2-7; V: TRBV7-2; CDR3: CASSFRVAREQYF
J: TRBJ1-6; V: TRBV7-2; CDR3: CASSPGQGASTTLHF
J: TRBJ2-7; V: TRBV3-1/TRBV3-2; CDR3: CASSQALDSTYEQYF
J: TRBJ2-1; V: TRBV14; CDR3: CASSLEQGMDNEQFF
J: TRBJ1-3; V: TRBV28; CDR3: CASSTTGQGAFGNTIYF
J: TRBJ2-5; V: TRBV29-1; CDR3: CSVSLTGTVGETQYF
J: TRBJ2-4; V: TRBV12-3/TRBV12-4; CDR3: CASSHGTENIQYF
J: TRBJ2-7; V: TRBV10-2; CDR3: CASSDPTGTSGRYEQYF
J: TRBJ2-7; V: TRBV6-5; CDR3: CASRTGPRSEQYF
J: TRBJ1-1; V: TRBV24-1; CDR3: CATSDLFTGGMNTEAFF
J: TRBJ2-7; V: TRBV18; CDR3: CASSLLGGQGGEQYF
J: TRBJ2-1; V: TRBV11-2; CDR3: CASSAGLAVYNEQFF
J: TRBJ1-5; V: TRBV18; CDR3: CASSPSDRVNQPQHF
J: TRBJ1-1; V: TRBV19; CDR3: CASRDMTEAFF
J: TRBJ2-1; V: TRBV27; CDR3: CASSLRLASSVNEQFF
J: TRBJ1-4; V: TRBV27; CDR3: CATRGRGIGKLFF
J: TRBJ1-6; V: TRBV13; CDR3: CASSFSQGPNSPLHF
J: TRBJ2-2; V: TRBV5-1; CDR3: CASSLEGQGVAGELFF
J: TRBJ2-1; V: TRBV7-6; CDR3: CASSLGPPNRGNYNEQFF
J: TRBJ2-3; V: TRBV7-2; CDR3: CASSLDANTQYF
J: TRBJ2-1; V: TRBV15; CDR3: CATSRSGNSYNEQFF
J: TRBJ2-1; V: TRBV6-5; CDR3: CASSLAGELYNEQFF
J: TRBJ2-1; V: TRBV18; CDR3: CASSPETSYSEQFF
J: TRBJ1-5; V: TRBV20-1; CDR3: CSASLRTGPNQPQHF
J: TRBJ1-3; V: TRBV11-2; CDR3: CASSLGLGNTIYF
J: TRBJ2-3; V: TRBV2; CDR3: CASRRGLAGGRDTQYF
J: TRBJ1-2; V: TRBV2; CDR3: CASRLQGARDGYTF
J: TRBJ1-5; V: TRBV5-8; CDR3: CASSLAGGQGAFGQPQHF
J: TRBJ1-6; V: TRBV19; CDR3: CASSPGTGGISPLHF
J: TRBJ1-4; V: TRBV11-2; CDR3: CASSLTGTTREKLFF
J: TRBJ1-1; V: TRBV6-1; CDR3: CASSEFGVGGTEAFF
J: TRBJ2-3; V: TRBV7-6; CDR3: CASSFMLAGGTDTQYF
J: TRBJ2-7; V: TRBV27; CDR3: CASSLSGRGSGARQYYEQYF
J: TRBJ2-7; V: TRBV20-1; CDR3: CSASSGATYEQYF
J: TRBJ1-5; V: TRBV4-2; CDR3: CASSQYTERNQPQHF
J: TRBJ2-7; V: TRBV30; CDR3: CAWNRGTASYEQYF